This T cell receptor (beta chain) was captured by sequencing in a study of T cell repertoires in cytomegalovirus infection. Study as a whole: Indications of both CMV infection and matching HLA type were provided by public TCR beta signatures.

A remark on this clonotype: Its target is unknown.

The CDR3 covers 16 residues. V lost 1 base and J 5 bases, leaving 15 bases between the germline ends. The V gene's germline CDR1 is SGHAT and CDR2 FQDESV (reference sequence). TCRdb reanalysed the reads using MiXCR and keeps one entry per CDR3 protein. The table lists 250,000 to 300,000 distinct CDR3 sequences, around 20% of them singletons. The chain combines TRBV11-1 with TRBJ2-1; D assignment may be TRBD1 or TRBD2 (5 bases each). The receptor was isolated from a human donor in good health (CMV status not recorded). Some clones in this sample may be carry-over from other donors' samples. Sequenced here: cultured PBMCs, sampled from culture after CMV antigen stimulation. In DNA form, the CDR3 reads TGTGCCAGCAGCTTAGTTGGGGCGGGCCACAACAATGAGCAGTTCTTC. Its translation: CASSLVGAGHNNEQFF.